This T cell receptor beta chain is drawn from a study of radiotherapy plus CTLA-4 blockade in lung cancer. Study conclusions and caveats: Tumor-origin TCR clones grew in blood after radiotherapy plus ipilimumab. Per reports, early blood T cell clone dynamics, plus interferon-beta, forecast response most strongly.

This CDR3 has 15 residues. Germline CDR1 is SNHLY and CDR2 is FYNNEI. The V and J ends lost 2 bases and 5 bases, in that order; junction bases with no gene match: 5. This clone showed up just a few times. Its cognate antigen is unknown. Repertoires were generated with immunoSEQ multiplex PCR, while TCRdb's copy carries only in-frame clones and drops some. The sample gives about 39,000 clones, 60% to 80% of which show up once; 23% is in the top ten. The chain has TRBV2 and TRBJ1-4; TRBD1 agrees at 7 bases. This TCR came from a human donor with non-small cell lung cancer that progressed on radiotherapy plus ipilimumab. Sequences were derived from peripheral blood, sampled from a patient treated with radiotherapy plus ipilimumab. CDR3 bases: TGTGCCAGCAGTGAAACCCAGGGGGGAAATGAAAAACTGTTTTTT. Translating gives CASSETQGGNEKLFF.